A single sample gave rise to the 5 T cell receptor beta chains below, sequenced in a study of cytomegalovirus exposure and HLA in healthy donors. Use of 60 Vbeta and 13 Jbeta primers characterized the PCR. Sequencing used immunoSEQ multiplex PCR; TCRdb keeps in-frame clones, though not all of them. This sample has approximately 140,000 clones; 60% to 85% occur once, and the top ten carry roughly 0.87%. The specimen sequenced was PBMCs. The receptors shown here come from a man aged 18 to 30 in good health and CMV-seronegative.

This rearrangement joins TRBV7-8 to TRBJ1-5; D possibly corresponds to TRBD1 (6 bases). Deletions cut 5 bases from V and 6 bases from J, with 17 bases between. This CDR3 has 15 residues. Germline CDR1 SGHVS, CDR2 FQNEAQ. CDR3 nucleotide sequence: TGTGCCAGCAGCCGTTTTCGGGGGGCAACTCAGCCCCAGCATTTT. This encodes CASSRFRGATQPQHF.

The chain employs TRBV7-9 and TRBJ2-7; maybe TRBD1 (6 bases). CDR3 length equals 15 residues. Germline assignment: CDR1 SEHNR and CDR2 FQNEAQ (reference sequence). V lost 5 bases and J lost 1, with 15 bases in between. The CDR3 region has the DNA TGTGCCAGCAGCCGGGCCGGGACACGGTCCTACGAGCAGTACTTC. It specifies CASSRAGTRSYEQYF.

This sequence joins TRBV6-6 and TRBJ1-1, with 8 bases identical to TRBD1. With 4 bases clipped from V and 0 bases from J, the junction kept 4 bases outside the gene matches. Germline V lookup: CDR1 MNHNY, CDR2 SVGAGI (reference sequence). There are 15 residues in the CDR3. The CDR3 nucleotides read TGTGCCAGCAGTTCCCAGACAGGGGTGAACACTGAAGCTTTCTTT. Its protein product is CASSSQTGVNTEAFF.

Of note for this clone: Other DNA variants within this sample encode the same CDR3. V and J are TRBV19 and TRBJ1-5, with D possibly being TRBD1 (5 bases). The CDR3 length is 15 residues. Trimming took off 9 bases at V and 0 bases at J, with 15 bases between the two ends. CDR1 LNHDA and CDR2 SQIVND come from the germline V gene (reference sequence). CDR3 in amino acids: CASTRARDSNQPQHF. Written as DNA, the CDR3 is TGTGCCAGCACCAGGGCCCGTGATAGCAATCAGCCCCAGCATTTT.

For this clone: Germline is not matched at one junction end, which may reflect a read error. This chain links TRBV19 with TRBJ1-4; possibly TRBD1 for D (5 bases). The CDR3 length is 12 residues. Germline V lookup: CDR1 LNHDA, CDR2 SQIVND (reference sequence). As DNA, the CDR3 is TGTGCCAGCCGAAGGGCGGGGGAAAAACTGTGTTTT. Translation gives CASRRAGEKLCF.